This entry lists 3 T cell receptor beta chains sequenced from one sample in a study of T cell repertoires in cytomegalovirus infection. From the reads, TCRdb called clonotypes with MiXCR, one entry per CDR3 protein. The sample records 7,400 or so distinct CDR3 sequences, approximately 60% being singletons. Their target antigens are unknown. The sample comprised PBMCs, sequenced either directly or after in vitro stimulation (not recorded which). These receptors were collected from a human donor in good health (CMV status not recorded). Some clones in this sample may be carry-over from other donors' samples.

The table lists this clonotype with a few counts. The V and J genes are TRBV29-1 and TRBJ2-7; D gene uncertain. Germline loops: CDR1 SQVTM, CDR2 ANQGSEA. V lost 6 bases and J lost 6, with 12 bases in between. The CDR3 totals 11 residues. CDR3 loop: CSVPGTLEQYF. The CDR3, as DNA: TGCAGCGTCCCAGGAACTCTCGAGCAGTACTTC.

Concerning this clonotype itself: The missing conserved phenylalanine or tryptophan at the end of this CDR3 makes a read error likely. The chain joins TRBV7-9 to TRBJ2-1; D unresolved. Germline V lookup: CDR1 SEHNR, CDR2 FQNEAQ (reference sequence). V was pared by 3 bases and J by 4 bases, with 16 bases between. The CDR3 has 16 residues. Here the CDR3 DNA reads TGTGCCAGCAGCTTTGTGGGAATATCCACATACAATGAGCAGTTCTGC. This translates into CASSFVGISTYNEQFC.

The chain has TRBV9 and TRBJ1-2; 7 bases are shared with TRBD1. The CDR3 has 15 amino acids. Germline CDR1 SGDLS, CDR2 YYNGEE. The junction had 8 bases not matched to a gene; V was cut back by 3 bases and J by 3 bases. The CDR3 protein is CASSAGQVPYYGYTF. The CDR3 DNA sequence: TGTGCCAGCAGCGCAGGACAGGTCCCATACTATGGCTACACCTTC.